This T cell receptor beta chain appears in the sequencing data of a study of T cells in Graves' hyperthyroidism and ophthalmopathy. Amplification of TCR beta CDR3 regions used RNA as the template. HTBI primers were employed in a first-round RT-PCR of the TCR CDR3. Each CDR3 protein is one row after TCRdb ran MiXCR on the multiplex PCR reads. This repertoire shows over 250,000 distinct CDR3 sequences, 15% to 20% found once; its top ten account for about 51%. It was uncontrolled infection, other autoimmune disease, pregnancy or lactation that excluded patients. Cells are PBMCs isolated from around 10 ml of fresh blood. This clonotype was seen a handful of times. The V gene lost 6 bases and the J gene lost 4 bases, with 9 bases spanning the gap. CDR1 SGHTA and CDR2 FQGNSA come from the germline V gene. The CDR3 is 13 amino acids.

The TCR was taken from a woman aged 60 to 75 with Graves' ophthalmopathy. The chain joins TRBV7-2 to TRBJ2-2; D gene unclear. Sample: blood. CDR3 region: CASSSTLTGELFF. In DNA, the CDR3 is TGTGCCAGCAGTTCCACCCTCACCGGGGAGCTGTTTTTT.